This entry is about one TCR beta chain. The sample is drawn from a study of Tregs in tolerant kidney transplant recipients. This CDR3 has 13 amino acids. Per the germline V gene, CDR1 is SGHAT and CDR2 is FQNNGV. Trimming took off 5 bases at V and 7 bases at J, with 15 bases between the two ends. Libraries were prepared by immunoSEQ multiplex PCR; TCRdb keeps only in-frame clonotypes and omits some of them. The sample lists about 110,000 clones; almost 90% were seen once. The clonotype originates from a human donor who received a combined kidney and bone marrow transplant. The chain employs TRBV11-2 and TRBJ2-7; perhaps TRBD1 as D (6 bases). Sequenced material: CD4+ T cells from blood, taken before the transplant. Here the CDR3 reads CASSRGQYREQYF. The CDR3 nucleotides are TGTGCCAGCAGCAGAGGACAGTATAGGGAGCAGTACTTC. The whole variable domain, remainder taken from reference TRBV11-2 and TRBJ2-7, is EAGVAQSPRYKIIEKRQSVAFWCNPISGHATLYWYQQILGQGPKLLIQFQNNGVVDDSQLPKDRFSAERLKGVDSTLKIQPAKLEDSAVYLCASSRGQYREQYFGPGTRLTVT.